This record concerns one T cell receptor (beta chain) sequence. Its antigen specificity is not known. Base-call qualities are not available, and no considerably larger clone is one nucleotide away. From the cysteine through the phenylalanine, the CDR3 covers 16 amino acids. Only the CDR3 DNA stays, 48 bases, in frame from base 1. As encoded in the germline V gene, CDR1 is MGHRA while CDR2 is YSYEKL. V and J are truncated by 0 bases and 4 bases respectively, leaving an intervening sequence of 15 bases. These data come from a study of shared clonotypes between healthy human individuals (dated by TCRdb to about 2020). In terms of the full investigation: The cohort comprised a couple of women and a few men aged 18 to 49 years. To estimate repertoire size and how much clonotype sharing occurs between individuals, the study deeply sequenced the blood TCR repertoires of several healthy adults. For each donor, CD4 naive and CD4 memory were each given three plates, CD8 naive was given two plates, and CD8 memory was given one plate. Each donor's leukapheresis produced roughly between roughly 0.9 and 9 billion PBMCs. Libraries were prepared and TCR repertoires were sequenced by different laboratories using diverse techniques, in order to increase sequencing depth and limit assay-specific biases.

The paper's findings and limits, for the study overall: Larger estimated clonotype richness was generally found for naive subsets than for memory subsets. Higher generation probabilities were observed for clonotypes shared by all four sorted-subset donors than for non-shared clonotypes. About 4.5% of naive CD4, 3% to 4% of naive CD8, around 2.3% of memory CD4, and 0.4% of memory CD8 clonotypes were shared across several donors. The genetic and exposure-history diversity represented was limited by the small number of donors. Based on pairwise subsampling, the degree of clonotype sharing among donors was expected to be affected by sequencing depth. Rarefaction of sorted-subset datasets indicated incomplete sequencing despite the large sequencing depth. Sampling was restricted to blood, and TCR repertoires in tissue are likely to differ from TCR repertoires in blood.

The donors were healthy, HIV-negative adults with no recently reported acute infections or vaccinations. Every donor was a Caucasian adult residing in Nashville, Tennessee, USA. Magnetic negative selection was used to enrich CD4+ T cells, after which naive cells were positively selected on CD45RA and the negative fraction became the memory subset. After blood collection by leukapheresis, PBMCs were isolated using Ficoll-Histopaque density gradient centrifugation and then cryopreserved in the vapor phase of liquid nitrogen. Analytical flow cytometry was used to check the purity and quantity of every magnetically sorted T cell population. Genomic DNA was isolated from each sorted fraction and quantified by UV absorbance on a Nanodrop 2000c. Using the deep immunoSEQ assay, multiplex PCR amplified TCR CDR3 regions from genomic DNA. Genomic DNA extracted from each cell subset was distributed evenly over all wells of several immunoSEQ 96-well plates, and each plate served as one replicate. Each replicate PCR for sorted subsets received around 210 ng genomic DNA, equal to 28,000 or so T cell genomes. Purified libraries were measured with a Qubit 3.0 fluorometer, size-checked on a Bioanalyzer 2100, and measured again with the KAPA Library Quantification kit. Every immunoSEQ 96-well plate was sequenced on a dedicated single-read 150-cycle Illumina NextSeq 550 flow cell. Per the authors' processing: Because the immunoSEQ output included only junctional sequences and no quality scores, the filtering could not be the same as the filtering used for full-length reads. Sequences were annotated with PyIR, a Python wrapper for IgBLAST v1.9, using IMGT germline references to assign V/J genes and CDR3. Reads were filtered out if the reads had weak V/J assignments (E-value above 1e-6), no CDR3, stop codons, out-of-frame junctions, or ambiguous translated residues. A V3J clonotype was defined by an identical inferred V gene, J gene, and CDR3 amino acid sequence. The percentage overlap between two repertoires was calculated by dividing the number of shared unique clonotypes by the size of the smaller repertoire. RTK rarefaction, the Chao1 estimator, and Recon v2.1 estimates of unobserved clonotypes were used to assess repertoire richness. OLGA was used to compute generation probabilities for all TCRbeta clonotypes that the gDNA method yielded from several donors. In its TCRdb copy, this immuneACCESS table keeps in-frame sequences only and misses some clones. Where compared with another copy, unresolved V genes explain less than half of these, and the others have no known cause. That table gives V, J and clone size, and the DNA gave D and trimming. This sample comprises 2 million to 2.5 million clones, approximately 94% of them detected only once. The leading ten clones occupy roughly 0.13% of the sample.

The sequence was obtained from a man younger than 35 in good health. The V gene is TRBV4-1 and the J gene is TRBJ1-2; perhaps TRBD1 is the D gene, with 6 bases matching. Source material: naive CD4+ T cells sorted from blood. What the cell subset or site label conveys for this sample: CD45RA+ positively selected. The DNA is as follows: TGCGCCAGCAGCCAAGAAGTGGGGGCGCAATCCTATGGCTACACCTTC. Its protein reads: CASSQEVGAQSYGYTF.